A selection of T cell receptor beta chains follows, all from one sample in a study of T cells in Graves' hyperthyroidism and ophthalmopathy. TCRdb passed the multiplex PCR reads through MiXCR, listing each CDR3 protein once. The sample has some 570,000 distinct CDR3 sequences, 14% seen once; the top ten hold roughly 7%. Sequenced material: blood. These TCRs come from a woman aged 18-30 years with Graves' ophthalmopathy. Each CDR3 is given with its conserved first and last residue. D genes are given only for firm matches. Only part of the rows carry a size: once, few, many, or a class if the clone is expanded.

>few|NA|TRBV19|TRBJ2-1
TGTGCCAGTAGTCCCAGAAGGGATGAGCAGTTCTTC
CASSPRRDEQFF
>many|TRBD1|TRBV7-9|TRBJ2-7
TGTGCCAGCAGCCCCGGGACAGGGCTTAGCTACGAGCAGTACTTC
CASSPGTGLSYEQYF
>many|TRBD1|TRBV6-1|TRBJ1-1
TGTGCCAGCAGCCTGGGACAGGATCGGTCTGAAGCTTTCTTT
CASSLGQDRSEAFF
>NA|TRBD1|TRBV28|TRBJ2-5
TGTGCCAGCAGTTTAGTACAGGGGGCTGGGGAGACCCAGTACTTC
CASSLVQGAGETQYF
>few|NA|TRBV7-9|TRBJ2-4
TGTGCCAGCAGCTACTATCTCGCCGCGGGCCCCTATGAACCCAAAAACATTCAGTACTTC
CASSYYLAAGPYEPKNIQYF
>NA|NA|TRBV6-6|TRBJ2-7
TGTGCCAGCAGTTACTCGATAGGGACTCATTACGAGCAGTACTTC
CASSYSIGTHYEQYF
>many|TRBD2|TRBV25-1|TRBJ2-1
TGTGCCACTTCGGCTAGCGGGAATGGTGAGCAGTTCTTC
CATSASGNGEQFF
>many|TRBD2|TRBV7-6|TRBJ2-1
TGTGCCAGCCGACTAGCGGGAGCGGATGAGCAGTTCTTC
CASRLAGADEQFF
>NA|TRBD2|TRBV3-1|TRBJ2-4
TGTGCCAGCAGCCAAGAAGGGCTAGCGGCCCTAGCCAAAAACATTCAGTACTTC
CASSQEGLAALAKNIQYF
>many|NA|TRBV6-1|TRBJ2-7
TGTGCCAGCAGGACCGGGACCACCGGCTCTTACGAGCAGTACTTC
CASRTGTTGSYEQYF
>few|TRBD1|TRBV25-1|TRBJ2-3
TGTGCCAGCAGTGCCCCGTACAGGGGGCCGTTCACAGATACGCAGTATTTT
CASSAPYRGPFTDTQYF
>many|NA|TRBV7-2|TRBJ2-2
TGTGCCAGCAGCTTAGAGACGGGTTATCGCACCGGGGAGCTGTTTTTT
CASSLETGYRTGELFF
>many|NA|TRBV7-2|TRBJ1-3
TGTGCCAGCAGCTTAGGTTTACCGCCGGGAGACACCATATATTTT
CASSLGLPPGDTIYF
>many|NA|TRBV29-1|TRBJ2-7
TGCAGCGTCGATTCCGTTACAGGTATTGGGACCGCTTACGAGCAGTACTTC
CSVDSVTGIGTAYEQYF
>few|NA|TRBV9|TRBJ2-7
TGTGCCAGCAGCGCGGACACCCGAGCCTACGAGCAGTACTTC
CASSADTRAYEQYF
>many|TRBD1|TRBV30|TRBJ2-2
TGTGCCTGGACTGTGGGGACAGGGTTCGGGGAGCTGTTTTTT
CAWTVGTGFGELFF
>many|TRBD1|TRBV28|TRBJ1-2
TGTGCCAGCAGAAGACAGGGGTACTATGGCTACACCTTC
CASRRQGYYGYTF
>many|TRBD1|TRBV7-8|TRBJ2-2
TGTGCCAGCACGAGACAGGGGACCGGAACCGGGGAGCTGTTTTTT
CASTRQGTGTGELFF
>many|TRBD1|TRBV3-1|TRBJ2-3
TGTGCCAGCAATCCCGGGACAGGGACCGCAGATACGCAGTATTTT
CASNPGTGTADTQYF
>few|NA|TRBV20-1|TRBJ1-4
TGCAGTGCTTCGCGGGCGTTGGCTAATGAAAAACTGTTTTTT
CSASRALANEKLFF
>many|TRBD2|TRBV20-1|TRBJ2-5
TGCAGTGCTAGAGGCATGGCTAGCGGGAGTTTACAGACCCAGTACTTC
CSARGMASGSLQTQYF
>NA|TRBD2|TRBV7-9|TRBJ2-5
TGTGCCAGCAGCTCGGCGGGAGACCCTGGAGAGACCCAGTACTTC
CASSSAGDPGETQYF
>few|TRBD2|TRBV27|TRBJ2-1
TGTGCCAGCTCACCACCGCGGGAGCGGGGCTCCTACAATGAGCAGTTCTTC
CASSPPRERGSYNEQFF
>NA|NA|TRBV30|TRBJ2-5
TGTGCCTGGAATTTGGGCGTCGGAGAGACCCAGTACTTC
CAWNLGVGETQYF
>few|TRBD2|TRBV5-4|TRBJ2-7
TGTGCCAGCAGCTTGGTTGGGACTAGTAGGTACGAGCAGTACTTC
CASSLVGTSRYEQYF
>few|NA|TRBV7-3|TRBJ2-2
TGTGCCAGCAGCTCTATGAGCACCGGGGAGCTGTTTTTT
CASSSMSTGELFF
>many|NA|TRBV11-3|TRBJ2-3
TGTGCCAGCAGCGCGGACATCAACACAGATACGCAGTATTTT
CASSADINTDTQYF
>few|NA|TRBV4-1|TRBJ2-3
TGCGCCAGCAGCCAAAGTAGCGGCCTATACGGTGCTACGCAGTATTTT
CASSQSSGLYGATQYF
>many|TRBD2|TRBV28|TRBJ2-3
TGTGCCAGCGCCACTAGCGGGCGGCGAGATACGCAGTATTTT
CASATSGRRDTQYF
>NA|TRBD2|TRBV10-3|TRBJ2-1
TGTGCCATCAGTGGTTCTAGCGGGAGGTCTCGCTCCTACAATGAGCAGTTCTTC
CAISGSSGRSRSYNEQFF
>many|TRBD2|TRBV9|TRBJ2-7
TGTGCCAGCAGCGTCCGTTGGGGAGGGGTCTACGAGCAGTACTTC
CASSVRWGGVYEQYF
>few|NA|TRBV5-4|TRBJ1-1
TGTGCCACCCAACTGAACACTGAAGCTTTCTTT
CATQLNTEAFF
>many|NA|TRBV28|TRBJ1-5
TGTGCCAGCAGTTTGCCTGGGGGGGCGCAGATTCAGCCCCAGCATTTT
CASSLPGGAQIQPQHF
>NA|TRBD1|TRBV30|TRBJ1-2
TGTGCCTGGAGCCCCGGACAGGCCCCTAGCTATGGCTACACCTTC
CAWSPGQAPSYGYTF
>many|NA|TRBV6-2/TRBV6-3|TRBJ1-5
TGTGCCAGCAGTTACTCGGGCAGGATAACACCCCAGCATTTT
CASSYSGRITPQHF
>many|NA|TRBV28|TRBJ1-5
TGTGCCAGCAGTTTATATCTTTTGGAAAAGTCGGGACACATCGTTTATAGCAATCAGCCCCAGCATTTT
CASSLYLLEKSGHIVYSNQPQHF
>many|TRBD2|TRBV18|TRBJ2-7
TGTGCCAGCTCACCGGGCACTAGCGGGAGAGAGTACTTC
CASSPGTSGREYF
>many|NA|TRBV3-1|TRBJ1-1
TGTGCCAGCAGCCAAGAGGCAGCAAGCATGAACACTGAAGCTTTCTTT
CASSQEAASMNTEAFF
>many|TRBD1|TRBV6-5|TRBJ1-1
TGTGCCAGCAGTTACCAGGGACAGATGAACACTGAAGCTTTCTTT
CASSYQGQMNTEAFF
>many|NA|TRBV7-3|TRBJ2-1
TGTGCCAGCAGATTCGCTGGAGGGGAAAGGCAGTTCTTC
CASRFAGGERQFF
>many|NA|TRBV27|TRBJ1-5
TGTGCCAGCAGTTGGCGGCAGGGTAGCAATCAGCCCCAGCATTTT
CASSWRQGSNQPQHF
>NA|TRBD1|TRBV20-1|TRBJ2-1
TGCAGTGCTCCGGGACAGGGGGACCATGAGCAGTTCTTC
CSAPGQGDHEQFF
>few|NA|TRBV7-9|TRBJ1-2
TGTGCCAGCAGCTCCGGGACCCCCCTCTATGGCTACACCTTC
CASSSGTPLYGYTF
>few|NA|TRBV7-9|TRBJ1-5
TGTGCCAGCAGCCTACAGGGCGGTGGCAATCAGCCCCAGCATTTT
CASSLQGGGNQPQHF
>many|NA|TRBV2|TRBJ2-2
TGTGCCAGCAGTGGGAGAGGTTTAGACACCGGGGAGCTGTTTTTT
CASSGRGLDTGELFF
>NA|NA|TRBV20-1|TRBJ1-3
TGCAGTGCTGGAAGTAGAGAGCATGGAAACACCATATATTTT
CSAGSREHGNTIYF
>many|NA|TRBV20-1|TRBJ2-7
TGCAGTGCACGGGAGAGCGGAGGACTCAGCGCCGGCGAGCAGTACTTC
CSARESGGLSAGEQYF
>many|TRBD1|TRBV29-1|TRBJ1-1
TGCAGCGTTACAGGGGGGTTACCTGAAGCTTTCTTT
CSVTGGLPEAFF
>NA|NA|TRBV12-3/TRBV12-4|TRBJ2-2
TGTGCCAGCCGAAGGGGGGGTGGAACCGGGGAGCTGTTTTTT
CASRRGGGTGELFF
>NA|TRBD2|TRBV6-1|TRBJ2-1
TGTGCCAGCACCCTCCGGGCTAGCGGGTCCTCTGAGCAGTTCTTC
CASTLRASGSSEQFF
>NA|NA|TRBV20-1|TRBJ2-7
TGCAGTGCTAGAGTCAGACAGGAAACCTACGAGCAGTACTTC
CSARVRQETYEQYF
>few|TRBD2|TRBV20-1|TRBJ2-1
TGCAGTGCTGACCAGGGAGGGCCTGGGGATGAGCAGTTCTTC
CSADQGGPGDEQFF
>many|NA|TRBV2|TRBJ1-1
TGTGCCAGCACTCCAATGGGCAGGGACACTGAAGCTTTCTTT
CASTPMGRDTEAFF
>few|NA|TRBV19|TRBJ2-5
TGTGCCAGTAGTTTCAGGGGGGGCCAAGAGACCCAGTACTTC
CASSFRGGQETQYF
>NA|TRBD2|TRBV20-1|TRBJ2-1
TGCAGTGCTACCTTTAGCGGGAGGGCCCCCTACAATGAGCAGTTCTTC
CSATFSGRAPYNEQFF
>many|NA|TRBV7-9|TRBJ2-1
TGTGCCAGCAGCTTAAAATTCGTGACGGGCTTGTACAATGAGCAGTTCTTC
CASSLKFVTGLYNEQFF
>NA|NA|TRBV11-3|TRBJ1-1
TGTGCCAGCAGCTTAGTTCGTCTTGGACACCGTTCCACTGAAGCTTTCTTT
CASSLVRLGHRSTEAFF
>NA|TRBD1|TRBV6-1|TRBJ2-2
TGTGCCAGCTCACTCTCCCCGGGACAGGGGTCCACCGGGGAGCTGTTTTTT
CASSLSPGQGSTGELFF
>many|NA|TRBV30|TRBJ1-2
TGTGCCTGGAGGGGCGACAGAACTAACCAGCCTAACTATGGCTACACCTTC
CAWRGDRTNQPNYGYTF
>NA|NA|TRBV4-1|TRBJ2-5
TGCGCCAGCAGCCAAGATCAGATCTGGGGAGGAGAGACCCAGTACTTC
CASSQDQIWGGETQYF